This T cell receptor beta chain comes out of a study of OX40 agonist ivuxolimab in advanced cancers. Study context: Checkpoint inhibitors had been given previously to 40% of patients. Overall study results and limits: The expanded peripheral T cells' antigen specificity was not determined.

CDR1 SGHTA and CDR2 FQGNSA come from the germline V gene. The CDR3 runs 14 residues. Trimming pared 6 bases from V and 8 bases from J, leaving 19 bases between. A note on this clone: The antigen is undetermined.

Clones were sequenced by immunoSEQ multiplex PCR, and TCRdb holds only the in-frame ones, with some missing. Of approximately 35,000 clones in the sample, over 75% were seen once. It was autoimmune disease history or systemic immunosuppression that excluded patients. The sequences come from CD4+ or CD8+ T cells sorted from blood, collected in a trial of the OX40 agonist ivuxolimab. The clonotype comes from an adult with an advanced solid tumor such as melanoma, head and neck, liver or kidney cancer. V and J are TRBV7-2 and TRBJ1-2, with D tentatively TRBD1 (5 bases). The CDR3, as DNA: TGTGCCAGCAGGAGATCGACAGAAGTGAGGGGCTACACCTTC. Residues: CASRRSTEVRGYTF.